Listed here are 31 T cell receptor beta chains from one sample, sequenced in a study of cytomegalovirus exposure and HLA in healthy donors. PCR employed 60 Vbeta and 13 Jbeta primers. TCRdb's copy holds only in-frame clones and misses some; the assay was immunoSEQ multiplex PCR. The sample lists around 150,000 clones, roughly 80% occurring once. The sequencing sample was made of PBMCs. The receptors stem from a man in his forties or fifties in good health and CMV-seropositive.

This chain uses TRBV4-3 with TRBJ1-3; 8 positions match TRBD1. The germline V gene has CDR1 LGHNA and CDR2 YSLEER. J lost 2 bases, V lost 0 bases, and 12 bases had no gene match. This CDR3 has 19 amino acids. The CDR3 is CASSQETPRQGIPGNTIYF. Here the CDR3 DNA reads TGCGCCAGCAGCCAAGAAACCCCCCGACAGGGGATCCCTGGAAACACCATATATTTT.

The chain has TRBV29-1 and TRBJ1-2; 9 bases map to TRBD1. The CDR3 is 13 amino acids. Germline lookup yields CDR1 SQVTM and CDR2 ANQGSEA. V lost 5 bases, J lost 8 bases, and 9 bases stayed unmatched. The CDR3 DNA sequence: TGCAGCGTTTCGCCAACAGGGGGCAAGGGCTACACCTTC. It is translated as CSVSPTGGKGYTF.

This chain uses TRBV10-3 with TRBJ2-3; 7 positions agree with TRBD1. The CDR3 contains 13 residues. The J segment lost 11 bases and the V segment lost 2 bases, leaving 7 bases of the junction unmatched. Germline CDR1 is ENHRY and CDR2 is SYGVKD. The CDR3 DNA follows: TGTGCCATCAGTGAGCCGGCAGGGGGTGGGCAGTATTTT. Translated: CAISEPAGGGQYF.

This rearrangement joins TRBV6-5 to TRBJ2-7; TRBD2 aligns across 13 bases. The V gene end was trimmed by 5 bases and the J gene end by 2 bases; junction bases not matched to a gene: 3. Germline V gives CDR1 MNHEY, CDR2 SVGAGI. This CDR3 is built from 15 residues. The CDR3 spells CASSATSGGTYEQYF. DNA for the CDR3: TGTGCCAGCAGTGCGACTAGCGGGGGGACCTACGAGCAGTACTTC.

The chain employs TRBV19 and TRBJ1-6; 8 bases are shared with TRBD1. CDR1 is LNHDA and CDR2 is SQIVND in the germline V gene (reference sequence). This CDR3 region has 17 residues. The V and J ends lost 4 bases and 7 bases, in that order; junction bases with no gene match: 12. Here the CDR3 reads CASSTLRQGRGNSPLHF. For the CDR3, the DNA is TGTGCCAGTAGTACTCTGAGACAGGGGCGCGGGAATTCACCCCTCCACTTT.

The V call is TRBV4-1, the J call TRBJ1-4; 8 nucleotides align to TRBD1. V lost 1 base, J lost 5 bases, and 3 bases stayed unmatched. The CDR3 loop spans 15 amino acids. Germline V gene sequence: CDR1 MGHRA, CDR2 YSYEKL. The CDR3 bases are TGCGCCAGCAGCCAAGGGTCAGGGGGCAATGAAAAACTGTTTTTT. It yields the protein CASSQGSGGNEKLFF.

The CDR3 DNA reads as TGTGCCAGCAGCGTAGCGGGGGGCAACCAAGAGACCCAGTACTTC. It encodes CASSVAGGNQETQYF. The rearrangement uses TRBV9 and TRBJ2-5, with D perhaps matching TRBD2 (7 bases). The V gene's germline CDR1 is SGDLS and CDR2 YYNGEE. With 0 bases removed from V and 0 bases from J, the gap between germline ends came to 9 bases. This CDR3 contains 15 residues.

The sample holds a few counts of this clone. The rearrangement uses TRBV6-5 and TRBJ1-5; D is possibly TRBD1 (5 bases). The germline CDR1 and CDR2 sequences are MNHEY and SVGAGI. This CDR3 has 14 residues. Trimming took 2 bases from V and 5 from J, leaving 10 bases between them. The DNA of the CDR3 is TGTGCCAGCAGTTACATCGGGGGGGATCAGCCCCAGCATTTT. This sequence encodes CASSYIGGDQPQHF.

As concerns this clone: Other DNA sequences from this sample encode an identical CDR3 as well. The chain uses TRBV11-2 and TRBJ2-7, with 8 bases aligning to TRBD1. The CDR3 contains 18 residues. V dropped 5 bases and J dropped 4; count of bases not matched to a gene: 19. Germline V gene sequence: CDR1 SGHAT, CDR2 FQNNGV. The CDR3 coding sequence is TGTGCCAGCAGCCTCACCACACCCGCCCCAGGGGGCCGATACGAGCAGTACTTC. It codes for CASSLTTPAPGGRYEQYF.

The chain uses TRBV6-1 and TRBJ2-5; 8 nucleotides align to TRBD2. Per the germline V gene, CDR1 is MNHNS and CDR2 is SASEGT. This CDR3 region has 15 residues. After removal of 7 bases from V and 3 bases from J, the junction contained 10 bases not matched to a gene. Here the CDR3 DNA reads TGTGCCAGCACCCGGAGCGGGGGATTGGAAGAGACCCAGTACTTC. Translation: CASTRSGGLEETQYF.

This clone was observed a single time. The genes are TRBV6-1 and TRBJ1-4; D is possibly TRBD1 (6 bases). CDR1 and CDR2 (germline): MNHNS, SASEGT. The CDR3 runs 14 residues. The germline V and J ends were trimmed by 3 bases and 7 bases, with 12 bases remaining between them. CDR3 amino acids: CASSERGKSEKLFF. For the CDR3, the DNA is TGTGCCAGCAGTGAGAGGGGGAAGAGTGAAAAACTGTTTTTT.

This clone has only a few counts. The chain uses TRBV5-4 and TRBJ1-2; D possibly corresponds to TRBD1 (5 bases). Germline CDR1 is SGHNT and CDR2 is YYREEE (reference sequence). The length of the CDR3 is 15 residues. Between the trimmed V and J ends, which lost 4 bases and 4 bases, there was a span of 17 bases. CDR3 in amino acids: CASSVGGLKTYGYTF. The CDR3 nucleotides are TGTGCCAGCAGCGTGGGGGGACTGAAAACCTATGGCTACACCTTC.

V usage is TRBV6-1 and J usage is TRBJ2-7, with unresolved D. This CDR3 has 16 residues. Germline V gives CDR1 MNHNS, CDR2 SASEGT. Deletions cut 0 bases from V and 3 bases from J, with 15 bases between. The CDR3 region is CASSEAVEQLGYEQYF. The CDR3, as DNA: TGTGCCAGCAGTGAAGCTGTAGAACAGCTCGGCTACGAGCAGTACTTC.

V usage is TRBV4-3 and J usage is TRBJ2-5; 10 nucleotides line up with TRBD1. V lost 1 base and J lost 6; bases outside the gene matches: 8. Germline CDR1 and CDR2: LGHNA and YSLEER. The CDR3 runs 16 residues. In nucleotides, the CDR3 is TGCGCCAGCAGCCAAGCACTGACAGGGGGCGAGAAGACCCAGTACTTC. Protein: CASSQALTGGEKTQYF.

Of note for this clone: The sample has other DNA sequences that encode this CDR3 too. The chain combines TRBV18 with TRBJ1-4, with D perhaps TRBD1 (5 bases). Trimming left V 3 bases short and J 4 bases short, with 9 bases between. Germline CDR1 reads KGHSH; CDR2 reads LQKENI. The CDR3 consists of 14 residues. The CDR3 nucleotides read TGTGCCAGCTCACCTCAGGGCGGTAATGAAAAACTGTTTTTT. It is translated as CASSPQGGNEKLFF.

V gene TRBV10-3 combines with J gene TRBJ2-7; 9 nucleotides match TRBD1. The CDR3 runs to 16 residues. In germline, CDR1 is ENHRY, CDR2 SYGVKD. V was pared by 6 bases and J by 0 bases, with 9 bases of the junction left unmatched. CDR3 in DNA: TGTGCCATCAGGGGACAGGGTGACCCGAGCTCCTACGAGCAGTACTTC. Translating gives CAIRGQGDPSSYEQYF.

The chain uses TRBV7-9 and TRBJ1-1; tentative D call: TRBD1 (6 bases). Deletions cut 3 bases from V and 11 bases from J, with 10 bases between. Germline V CDR1 and CDR2: SEHNR, FQNEAQ (reference sequence). This CDR3 contains 11 residues. CDR3 protein: CASSFSDRAFF. DNA of the CDR3: TGTGCCAGCAGCTTTTCCGACAGGGCTTTCTTT. Together with reference TRBV7-9 and TRBJ1-1, the CDR3 gives the full variable domain: DTGVSQNPRHKITKRGQNVTFRCDPISEHNRLYWYRQTLGQGPEFLTYFQNEAQLEKSRLLSDRFSAERPKGSFSTLEIQRTEQGDSAMYLCASSFSDRAFFGQGTRLTVV.

This clone was detected a few times. The chain carries TRBV4-3 and TRBJ2-5; D unclear. V lost 0 bases to trimming and J lost 3 bases, with 5 bases between them. This CDR3 spans 13 amino acids. CDR1 LGHNA and CDR2 YSLEER come from the germline V gene. This CDR3 is CASSQDRKETQYF. The CDR3 DNA is TGCGCCAGCAGCCAAGATCGTAAAGAGACCCAGTACTTC.

This sequence joins TRBV9 and TRBJ2-2, with D perhaps TRBD2 (7 bases). The CDR3 runs to 16 residues. The germline V gene encodes CDR1 SGDLS and CDR2 YYNGEE. Between the trimmed V and J ends, which lost 0 bases and 7 bases, there was a span of 16 bases. This chain's CDR3 is CASSVATRGAHGELFF. For the CDR3, the DNA is TGTGCCAGCAGCGTAGCTACCCGGGGGGCTCACGGGGAGCTGTTTTTT. The whole variable domain, filled in from reference TRBV9 and TRBJ2-2, reads DSGVTQTPKHLITATGQRVTLRCSPRSGDLSVYWYQQSLDQGLQFLIQYYNGEERAKGNILERFSAQQFPDLHSELNLSSLELGDSALYFCASSVATRGAHGELFFGEGSRLTVL.

The chain recombines TRBV27 with TRBJ2-7; D might be TRBD1 (6 bases). Germline CDR1 and CDR2: MNHEY and SMNVEV (reference sequence). The CDR3 is 14 amino acids. Deletions cut 3 bases from V and 2 bases from J, with 11 bases between. CDR3 DNA sequence: TGTGCCAGCAGTTTGCTGGGGGCCCCCTACGAGCAGTACTTC. It specifies CASSLLGAPYEQYF.

The chain employs TRBV11-2 and TRBJ2-7; maybe TRBD1 (6 bases). This CDR3 spans 15 amino acids. The V end lost 1 base, the J end lost 2 bases, and 12 bases lay between the germline ends. Germline V CDR1 and CDR2: SGHAT, FQNNGV. CDR3 in DNA: TGTGCCAGCAGCTTAGCGTGGCAGGGGACCTACGAGCAGTACTTC. This sequence encodes CASSLAWQGTYEQYF.

V is TRBV19 and J is TRBJ1-4; TRBD1 is a possible D gene (6 bases). CDR1 is LNHDA and CDR2 is SQIVND in the germline V gene (reference sequence). The CDR3 has 15 amino acids. The V gene lost 6 bases and the J gene lost 0 bases, with 11 bases spanning the gap. CDR3 coding DNA: TGTGCCAGTAGGGGGGACATTGCAACTAATGAAAAACTGTTTTTT. This sequence encodes CASRGDIATNEKLFF.

The CDR3 here is CASSQDRLPYEQYF. DNA for the CDR3: TGTGCCAGCAGCCAGGACAGGCTCCCCTACGAGCAGTACTTC. The chain is built from TRBV7-9 and TRBJ2-7, with TRBD1 matching over 7 bases. This CDR3 is built from 14 residues. V gave up 5 bases and J gave up 2 bases; unmatched junction bases: 6. Germline-derived CDR1 and CDR2 are SEHNR and FQNEAQ (reference sequence).

The rearrangement joins TRBV19 to TRBJ2-7; 10 bases are a match to TRBD1. Germline lookup yields CDR1 LNHDA and CDR2 SQIVND (reference sequence). CDR3 length: 15 amino acids. Trimming cost V 7 bases and J 3 bases; bases outside gene matches: 9. CDR3: CASNDAGTGVYEQYF. The CDR3 DNA sequence: TGTGCCAGTAACGATGCCGGGACAGGGGTCTACGAGCAGTACTTC.

This clone was recorded a few times. This chain uses TRBV29-1 with TRBJ1-5, with 8 bases matching TRBD1. This CDR3 has 14 amino acids. Trimming at V came to 7 bases and at J to 5 bases, leaving 10 bases not matched to a gene. Looked up from germline, CDR1 is SQVTM and CDR2 is ANQGSEA. CDR3 nucleotide sequence: TGCAGCGCCCGGACAGGGAATATGGATCAGCCCCAGCATTTT. It translates to CSARTGNMDQPQHF. Combining the CDR3 with reference TRBV29-1 and TRBJ1-5 gives the whole variable domain SAVISQKPSRDICQRGTSLTIQCQVDSQVTMMFWYRQQPGQSLTLIATANQGSEATYESGFVIDKFPISRPNLTFSTLTVSNMSPEDSSIYLCSARTGNMDQPQHFGDGTRLSIL.

The chain recombines TRBV2 with TRBJ2-2; D is unclear. Germline V gene sequence: CDR1 SNHLY, CDR2 FYNNEI. This CDR3 is built from 12 residues. The V end was cut by 7 bases, the J end by 7 bases, with 10 bases between. The CDR3 loop reads CASTGRRGELFF. CDR3 in DNA: TGTGCCAGCACGGGTCGGCGCGGGGAGCTGTTTTTT.

The CDR3 sequence is CSVHTGSTGELFF. CDR3 DNA sequence: TGCAGCGTCCACACAGGTAGCACCGGGGAGCTGTTTTTT. This chain joins TRBV29-1 and TRBJ2-2; TRBD1 might be the D (5 bases). This CDR3 spans 13 amino acids. Germline V lookup: CDR1 SQVTM, CDR2 ANQGSEA. The V and J ends lost 6 bases and 4 bases respectively, with 12 bases between them.

In its sample, this clone was seen once. This sequence joins TRBV27 and TRBJ2-7, with D possibly TRBD1 on 5 matching bases. CDR1 and CDR2 (germline): MNHEY, SMNVEV (reference sequence). The CDR3 spans 17 residues. The germline V and J ends were trimmed by 1 base and 3 bases, with 19 bases remaining between them. The chain's CDR3 is CASSLFLINDSGYEQYF. CDR3 coding DNA: TGTGCCAGCAGTTTATTTCTTATCAACGACAGTGGCTACGAGCAGTACTTC.

The V call is TRBV7-3, the J call TRBJ2-3, with D possibly matching TRBD1 (6 bases). The V end lost 2 bases, the J end lost 0 bases, and 6 bases lay between the germline ends. The CDR3 is 14 residues long. Germline assignment: CDR1 SGHTA and CDR2 FQGTGA. In DNA, the CDR3 is TGTGCCAGCAGCTTACAGGGGAGCACAGATACGCAGTATTTT. The encoded protein is CASSLQGSTDTQYF.

The chain combines TRBV4-2 with TRBJ1-3; D gene uncertain. The ends were cut back, 1 base at V and 2 bases at J, with 12 bases in the middle. The CDR3 length is 16 residues. Germline V lookup: CDR1 LGHNA, CDR2 YNFKEQ. In DNA, the CDR3 is TGTGCCAGCAGCCAAGGCGGGGTCACAGCTGGAAACACCATATATTTT. Protein product: CASSQGGVTAGNTIYF.

There are a few counts of this clone. The chain recombines TRBV27 with TRBJ2-2; D may be TRBD1 (5 bases). The CDR3 totals 14 residues. Trimming took 5 bases from V and 6 from J, leaving 13 bases between them. Germline CDR1 MNHEY, CDR2 SMNVEV (reference sequence). CDR3 sequence (DNA): TGTGCCAGCAGTCAAGTAGGGGTCCCCGGGGAGCTGTTTTTT. Its translation is CASSQVGVPGELFF.